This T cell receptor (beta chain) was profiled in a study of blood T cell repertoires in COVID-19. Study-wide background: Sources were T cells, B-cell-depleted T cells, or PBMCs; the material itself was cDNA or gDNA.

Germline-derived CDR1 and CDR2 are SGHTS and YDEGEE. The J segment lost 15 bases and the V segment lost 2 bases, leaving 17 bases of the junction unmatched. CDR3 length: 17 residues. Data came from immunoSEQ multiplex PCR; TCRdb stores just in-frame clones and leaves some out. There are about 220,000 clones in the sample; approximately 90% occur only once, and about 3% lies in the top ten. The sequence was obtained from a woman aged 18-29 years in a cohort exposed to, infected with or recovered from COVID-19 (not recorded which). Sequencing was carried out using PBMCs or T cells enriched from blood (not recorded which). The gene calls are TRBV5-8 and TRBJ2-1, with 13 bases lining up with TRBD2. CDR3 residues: CASSLDRGRGLAGAMFF. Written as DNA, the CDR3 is TGTGCCAGCAGCTTAGACAGGGGGAGAGGACTAGCGGGAGCAATGTTCTTC.